These 18 T cell receptor beta chains originate from one sample sequenced in a study of T cells after yellow fever vaccination. TCRdb fed the 5' RACE reads into MiXCR, producing one record per CDR3 protein. Of 450,000 to 550,000 distinct CDR3 sequences listed, 15% to 20% are singletons. The starting material was PBMCs, obtained 15 days after the yellow fever booster vaccination. Source of these receptors: a man younger than 45 who received the YFV17D yellow fever vaccine.

This clonotype was seen a handful of times. The chain carries TRBV20-1 and TRBJ2-1, with unresolved D. The CDR3 runs 13 residues. Germline V lookup: CDR1 DFQATT, CDR2 SNEGSKA (reference sequence). V was shortened by 6 bases and J by 6 bases, with 15 bases between the two germline ends. The CDR3 sequence is CSAEPHEANEQFF. The CDR3 nucleotides are TGCAGTGCCGAGCCCCACGAGGCCAATGAGCAGTTCTTC.

This chain connects TRBV7-8 to TRBJ2-7, with D perhaps TRBD1 (6 bases). The V and J ends lost 4 bases and 7 bases respectively, with 20 bases between them. CDR3 length equals 15 residues. CDR1 is SGHVS, CDR2 FQNEAQ, per germline. The CDR3 here is CASSSGTRIRDEQYF. CDR3 nucleotide sequence: TGTGCCAGCAGCTCTGGGACACGTATAAGGGATGAGCAGTACTTC.

This chain joins TRBV24-1 and TRBJ2-1, with a weak D call TRBD1 (5 bases). Germline-derived CDR1 and CDR2 are KGHDR and SFDVKD. This CDR3 is 13 amino acids long. V was cut by 6 bases and J by 11 bases, with 16 bases left in between. CDR3 sequence reads: CATSFKDNKKQFF. CDR3 in DNA: TGTGCCACCAGTTTCAAGGACAACAAAAAGCAGTTCTTC.

This clonotype was counted between two and nine times. The V call is TRBV12-3 or TRBV12-4, the J call TRBJ2-2; the match to TRBD2 covers 12 bases. This CDR3 is 15 amino acids long. V shed 6 bases and J 8 bases; nucleotides not matched to a gene: 7. In nucleotides, the CDR3 is TGTGCCAGCAGCGATTTCGGACTAGCGGGAGGGGAGCTGTTTTTT. It yields the protein CASSDFGLAGGELFF.

V and J are TRBV20-1 and TRBJ1-1; D is ambiguous. The CDR3 runs to 12 residues. The ends were cut back, 4 bases at V and 11 bases at J, with 17 bases in the middle. Germline V lookup: CDR1 DFQATT, CDR2 SNEGSKA (reference sequence). This CDR3 is CSANTDKLTAFF. Written as DNA, the CDR3 is TGCAGTGCTAACACCGACAAACTGACGGCTTTCTTT.

This clonotype was recorded many times. The chain links TRBV6-5 to TRBJ2-2, with TRBD2 identical over 9 bases. Germline assignment: CDR1 MNHEY and CDR2 SVGAGI. V shed 0 bases, J shed 2 bases, and the junction held 4 bases outside the gene matches. This CDR3 region has 17 residues. CDR3 sequence: CASSYSGLAGNTGELFF. The CDR3 coding sequence is TGTGCCAGCAGTTACTCGGGCCTAGCGGGAAACACCGGGGAGCTGTTTTTT.

For this clonotype: At one end, the junction sequence differs from germline, possibly due to a read error. The V call is TRBV7-6, the J call TRBJ2-7, with 8 bases fitting TRBD2. This CDR3 contains 14 residues. The germline V gene encodes CDR1 SGHVS and CDR2 FNYEAQ. The CDR3 is CASSLGTSSFEQYF. The CDR3 DNA sequence: TGTGCCAGCAGCTTAGGGACTAGCTCCTTCGAGCAGTACTTC. The whole variable domain, remainder taken from reference TRBV7-6 and TRBJ2-7, is GAGVSQSPRYKVTKRGQDVALRCDPISGHVSLYWYRQALGQGPEFLTYFNYEAQQDKSGLPNDRFSAERPEGSISTLTIQRTEQRDSAMYRCASSLGTSSFEQYFGPGTRLTVT.

The rearrangement links TRBV23-1 to TRBJ2-5; D is undetermined. TRBV23-1 qualifies as an ORF whose function is uncertain. Trimming took 7 bases from V and 4 from J, leaving 7 bases between them. CDR3 length: 11 amino acids. This chain's CDR3 is CASKQTETQYF. CDR3 bases: TGCGCCAGCAAGCAAACAGAGACCCAGTACTTC.

The table lists this clonotype with a count of one. The V call is TRBV6-2 or TRBV6-3, the J call TRBJ1-6; D gene ambiguous. Deletions cut 2 bases from V and 7 bases from J, with 6 bases between. This CDR3 region has 13 residues. Per germline, CDR1 MNHEY and CDR2 SVGEGT. The CDR3 region is CASSYVRNSPLHF. CDR3 nucleotides: TGTGCCAGCAGTTACGTGCGGAATTCACCCCTCCACTTT.

The chain combines TRBV18 with TRBJ2-1; D gene unclear. Trimming removed 0 bases from V and 5 bases from J, with 5 bases in between. Germline V gene lookup returns CDR1 KGHSH and CDR2 LQKENI. The CDR3 has 13 residues. CDR3 loop: CASSPPYDNEQFF. The CDR3 DNA sequence: TGTGCCAGCTCACCACCTTATGACAATGAGCAGTTCTTC.

This clonotype was picked up a small number of times. V is TRBV12-3 or TRBV12-4 and J is TRBJ1-5; unclear D gene. The CDR3 runs to 15 residues. The germline V and J ends were trimmed by 3 bases and 2 bases, with 11 bases remaining between them. The CDR3 coding sequence is TGTGCCAGCAGTTTTGAAGGCCGGGGCAATCAGCCCCAGCATTTT. It yields the protein CASSFEGRGNQPQHF.

The CDR3, as DNA: TGTGCCAGCAGCACAAGACAGGGCGGTACGCAGTATTTT. Residues: CASSTRQGGTQYF. The chain recombines TRBV9 with TRBJ2-3; TRBD1 matches 7 bases. Germline-derived CDR1 and CDR2 are SGDLS and YYNGEE. The CDR3 covers 13 residues. Trimming removed 4 bases from V and 8 bases from J; junction bases left unmatched: 7.

The rearrangement joins TRBV11-2 to TRBJ2-7, with D possibly TRBD1 on 5 matching bases. The V gene lost 6 bases and the J gene lost 0 bases, with 18 bases spanning the gap. CDR1 is SGHAT and CDR2 is FQNNGV in the germline V gene. The CDR3 has 16 residues. CDR3 residues: CASRQITGDLSYEQYF. The CDR3 DNA sequence: TGTGCCAGCAGACAAATCACAGGAGATCTCTCCTACGAGCAGTACTTC. Full variable domain (rest looked up from reference TRBV11-2 and TRBJ2-7): EAGVAQSPRYKIIEKRQSVAFWCNPISGHATLYWYQQILGQGPKLLIQFQNNGVVDDSQLPKDRFSAERLKGVDSTLKIQPAKLEDSAVYLCASRQITGDLSYEQYFGPGTRLTVT.

This clonotype has only a few counts. The chain joins TRBV6-4 to TRBJ2-3; 12 positions match TRBD1. This CDR3 is built from 16 residues. Germline V gives CDR1 MRHNA, CDR2 SNTAGT. Trimming cost V 2 bases and J 1 base; bases outside gene matches: 1. The CDR3 spells CASSDGTGGGTDTQYF. The CDR3 DNA reads TGTGCCAGCAGTGACGGGACAGGGGGCGGCACAGATACGCAGTATTTT.

This chain connects TRBV27 to TRBJ2-1; 11 bases align to TRBD2. The CDR3 spans 15 residues. Germline CDR1 MNHEY, CDR2 SMNVEV (reference sequence). J gave up 7 bases and V 6 bases, and 8 bases lay outside the gene matches. The CDR3 loop reads CASRKTSGIVNEQFF. The CDR3 nucleotides read TGTGCCAGCAGGAAGACTAGCGGGATAGTAAATGAGCAGTTCTTC.

The chain uses TRBV3-1 and TRBJ2-1; 10 positions agree with TRBD1. V lost 6 bases and J lost 4; bases outside the gene matches: 9. The CDR3 has 16 residues. Germline assignment: CDR1 LGHDT and CDR2 YNNKEL (reference sequence). Here the CDR3 DNA reads TGTGCCAGCAGTCCCGGGACAGGGGCCCATTACAATGAGCAGTTCTTC. It translates to CASSPGTGAHYNEQFF.

This chain joins TRBV7-2 and TRBJ1-5, with D unresolved. The CDR3 is made up of 12 amino acids. V was clipped by 4 bases and J by 6 bases, with 7 bases between them. Looked up from germline, CDR1 is SGHTA and CDR2 is FQGNSA. CDR3 sequence reads: CASSSLSQPQHF. The CDR3, as DNA: TGTGCCAGCAGCTCTTTAAGTCAGCCCCAGCATTTT.

This clonotype was seen a handful of times. V gene TRBV30 combines with J gene TRBJ2-7; unclear D gene. Germline V CDR1 and CDR2: GTSNPN, SVGIG (reference sequence). V was shortened by 3 bases and J by 4 bases, with 13 bases between the two germline ends. The CDR3 length is 13 residues. CDR3 protein: CAWRPLDGYEQYF. The CDR3 region has the DNA TGTGCCTGGAGACCTTTGGACGGGTACGAGCAGTACTTC.